This entry lists 17 T cell receptor beta chains sequenced from one sample in a study of blood T cell repertoires in COVID-19. Some clones are missing from TCRdb's copy, which holds only in-frame ones; the method was immunoSEQ multiplex PCR. The data contain tens of thousands of clones, 85% of them singletons. Sequenced sample: peripheral blood. The receptor source for this set is a middle-aged man with active COVID-19.

The V gene is TRBV25-1, the J gene TRBJ2-7; TRBD2 aligns across 11 bases. V lost 4 bases and J lost 4; bases outside the gene matches: 6. Germline V gene lookup returns CDR1 MGHDK and CDR2 SYGVNS. This CDR3 has 15 amino acids. CDR3 in DNA: TGTGCCAGCAGTGTCCCGGGACTAGCGGCTTACGAGCAGTACTTC. Translation gives CASSVPGLAAYEQYF.

The chain joins TRBV24-1 to TRBJ1-5; D is ambiguous. V was clipped by 2 bases and J by 3 bases, with 16 bases between them. The CDR3 has 17 residues. Germline CDR1 reads KGHDR; CDR2 reads SFDVKD. In DNA form, the CDR3 reads TGTGCCACCAGTGATTCGGGCCAAACGGAGGCCAATCAGCCCCAGCATTTT. This translates into CATSDSGQTEANQPQHF.

CDR3: CARDRDSYGYTF. The DNA of the CDR3 is TGCGCCAGAGATCGGGACAGCTATGGCTACACCTTC. The V gene is TRBV5-1, the J gene TRBJ1-2, with TRBD1 identical over 7 bases. This CDR3 spans 12 amino acids. Trimming at V came to 8 bases and at J to 4 bases, leaving 5 bases not matched to a gene. Germline CDR1 and CDR2: SGHRS and YFSETQ.

The sample holds a few counts of this clone. J is TRBJ2-7 and V is TRBV5-8; 16 bases line up with TRBD2. V lost 4 bases and J lost 7; bases outside the gene matches: 8. The CDR3 totals 16 residues. CDR1 SGHTS and CDR2 YDEGEE come from the germline V gene. CDR3 bases: TGTGCCAGCAGCGTCCCGGGACTAGCGGGGGGGCAGGAGCAGTACTTC. Its protein product is CASSVPGLAGGQEQYF.

V is TRBV24-1 and J is TRBJ2-5; TRBD1 is a possible D gene (5 bases). Germline-derived CDR1 and CDR2 are KGHDR and SFDVKD. V dropped 10 bases and J dropped 5 bases, with 13 bases sitting between them. The CDR3 totals 12 residues. The CDR3 DNA follows: TGTGCCACGGGGCGGTCCGGGGAGACCCAGTACTTC. Translating gives CATGRSGETQYF.

J is TRBJ2-1 and V is TRBV29-1; D gene ambiguous. The ends were cut back, 3 bases at V and 3 bases at J, with 18 bases in the middle. Per the germline V gene, CDR1 is SQVTM and CDR2 is ANQGSEA. This CDR3 contains 16 residues. The CDR3 nucleotides read TGCAGCGTTGATAGAGTTGCAGGAACGTTCTACAATGAGCAGTTCTTC. Translating it yields CSVDRVAGTFYNEQFF.

The rearrangement uses TRBV7-3 and TRBJ2-3; D not certain. The V gene lost 5 bases and the J gene lost 2 bases, with 5 bases spanning the gap. CDR3 size: 12 residues. The germline CDR1 and CDR2 sequences are SGHTA and FQGTGA. The CDR3 DNA reads TGTGCCAGCAGCATGTACACAGATACGCAGTATTTT. It encodes CASSMYTDTQYF.

The rearrangement joins TRBV4-3 to TRBJ1-2; perhaps TRBD1 as D (6 bases). Trimming removed 5 bases at V and 4 bases at J, with 11 bases between. The CDR3 totals 13 residues. Germline V gives CDR1 LGHNA, CDR2 YSLEER. The CDR3 nucleotides read TGCGCCAGCAGCAACAGGGACCTCTATGGCTACACCTTC. Translating it yields CASSNRDLYGYTF.

This chain uses TRBV28 with TRBJ1-5; D not resolved. CDR1 is MDHEN, CDR2 SYDVKM, per germline. Trimming removed 4 bases at V and 5 bases at J, with 15 bases between. The CDR3 runs to 15 residues. The CDR3 sequence is CASSSRQALYQPQHF. CDR3 bases: TGTGCCAGCAGTTCGCGTCAGGCTCTTTATCAGCCCCAGCATTTT.

This sequence joins TRBV19 and TRBJ1-2; no reliable D call. This CDR3 is built from 15 residues. V was cut by 4 bases and J by 0 bases, with 12 bases left in between. The germline CDR1 and CDR2 sequences are LNHDA and SQIVND (reference sequence). The CDR3 sequence: CASSSNELANYGYTF. In DNA, the CDR3 is TGTGCCAGTAGTAGCAATGAGTTAGCTAACTATGGCTACACCTTC.

The rearrangement links TRBV27 to TRBJ2-7; TRBD2 matches 10 bases. Germline values: CDR1 MNHEY, CDR2 SMNVEV (reference sequence). V gave up 0 bases and J gave up 3 bases; unmatched junction bases: 11. The CDR3 consists of 18 residues. The CDR3 here is CASSLSPIGAGGIYEQYF. The CDR3 nucleotides are TGTGCCAGCAGTTTATCGCCTATCGGAGCGGGAGGGATCTACGAGCAGTACTTC.

The chain combines TRBV5-1 with TRBJ2-2, with 12 bases matching TRBD2. This CDR3 is built from 17 residues. Trimming removed 0 bases from V and 3 bases from J; junction bases left unmatched: 3. The germline V gene encodes CDR1 SGHRS and CDR2 YFSETQ. The CDR3 protein is CASSLVGLAGDTGELFF. The CDR3 region has the DNA TGCGCCAGCAGCTTGGTGGGACTAGCGGGCGACACCGGGGAGCTGTTTTTT.

The V gene is TRBV9, the J gene TRBJ2-2, with D perhaps matching TRBD2 (5 bases). Deletions cut 3 bases from V and 5 bases from J, with 8 bases between. This CDR3 has 13 residues. Per the germline V gene, CDR1 is SGDLS and CDR2 is YYNGEE. DNA for the CDR3: TGTGCCAGCAGCGAGAGGGAAACCGGGGAGCTGTTTTTT. This gives the protein CASSERETGELFF.

V is TRBV21-1 and J is TRBJ1-1. TRBV21-1 is reported as a pseudogene. This CDR3 has 13 residues. This CDR3 is CAWGRGVNTEAFF. CDR3 nucleotide sequence: TGTGCCTGGGGGAGGGGGGTGAACACTGAAGCTTTCTTT.

The chain uses TRBV24-1 and TRBJ1-2; D is perhaps TRBD1 (5 bases). Germline values: CDR1 KGHDR, CDR2 SFDVKD. The CDR3 consists of 13 residues. Trimming left V 4 bases short and J 6 bases short, with 11 bases between. The CDR3 here is CATSDGPGNGYTF. DNA for the CDR3: TGTGCCACCAGTGACGGCCCAGGGAATGGCTACACCTTC.

The chain uses TRBV2 and TRBJ1-2; 9 nucleotides line up with TRBD1. The germline gives CDR1 SNHLY, CDR2 FYNNEI. CDR3 length: 15 residues. V lost 5 bases, J lost 1 base, and 5 bases stayed unmatched. CDR3 sequence reads: CASSPGTGNNYGYTF. DNA for the CDR3: TGTGCCAGCAGTCCCGGGACAGGGAATAACTATGGCTACACCTTC.

The rearrangement joins TRBV7-8 to TRBJ2-3; a weak D match, TRBD2 (5 bases). Germline V CDR1 and CDR2: SGHVS, FQNEAQ. Trimming left V 4 bases short and J 0 bases short, with 8 bases between. The CDR3 runs 14 residues. The CDR3, as DNA: TGTGCCAGCAGCTGGGGAGCTAGCACAGATACGCAGTATTTT. Amino acid sequence: CASSWGASTDTQYF.